The 32 T cell receptor beta chains listed next were all sequenced from one sample in a study of T cell changes during pregnancy in multiple sclerosis. Assay used: immunoSEQ multiplex PCR; TCRdb lists only in-frame clones, some missing. The sample carries approximately 48,000 clones, 85% to 95% recorded once. Sample: CD4+ T cells from peripheral blood mononuclear cells, taken in the second trimester of pregnancy. These receptors were obtained from a female donor with multiple sclerosis, enrolled in a pregnancy study.

The DNA for the CDR3 is TGTGCCAGCAAGGAGACAGGCTCTGGAAACACCATATATTTT. It codes for CASKETGSGNTIYF. The rearrangement joins TRBV6-5 to TRBJ1-3, with D possibly TRBD1 on 6 matching bases. Trimming pared 7 bases from V and 0 bases from J, leaving 10 bases between. Germline V lookup: CDR1 MNHEY, CDR2 SVGAGI. The CDR3 totals 14 residues.

V gene TRBV7-2 combines with J gene TRBJ2-6; D is possibly TRBD1 (5 bases). CDR3 size: 15 residues. Trimming cost V 5 bases and J 2 bases, with 10 bases left between them. The germline CDR1 and CDR2 sequences are SGHTA and FQGNSA. In DNA, the CDR3 is TGTGCCAGCAGCCTTCAGGGTCCTGGGGCCAACGTCCTGACTTTC. This gives the protein CASSLQGPGANVLTF.

In this sample, this clone turned up once. The rearrangement links TRBV5-1 to TRBJ1-2; 7 nucleotides agree with TRBD1. This CDR3 is 14 amino acids long. Germline CDR1 is SGHRS and CDR2 is YFSETQ. The V and J ends lost 4 bases and 2 bases, in that order; junction bases with no gene match: 5. CDR3 DNA: TGCGCCAGCAGCCCCGCGGGACAGAACTATGGCTACACCTTC. It yields the protein CASSPAGQNYGYTF.

As regards this clone: At one end the junction does not follow the germline gene, possibly because of a read error. The sample holds other DNA sequences that translate to the same CDR3. The chain has TRBV29-1 and TRBJ2-6; D unclear. The germline V gene has CDR1 SQVTM and CDR2 ANQGSEA. The CDR3 is 15 amino acids. The CDR3 reads CSVEDMSSGANVLTF. As DNA, the CDR3 is TGCAGTGTTGAAGATATGAGCTCTGGGGCCAACGTCCTGACTTTC.

J is TRBJ1-2 and V is TRBV7-8; 7 bases agree with TRBD1. Germline trimming cut 5 bases from V and 3 bases from J; bases unmatched to any gene: 12. Germline V gene lookup returns CDR1 SGHVS and CDR2 FQNEAQ. The length of the CDR3 is 16 residues. As DNA, the CDR3 is TGTGCCAGCAGCACAGACAGGGTCCAGCTGGACTATGGCTACACCTTC. Translation gives CASSTDRVQLDYGYTF. The full variable domain, completed using reference TRBV7-8 and TRBJ1-2, is GAGVSQSPRYKVAKRGQDVALRCDPISGHVSLFWYQQALGQGPEFLTYFQNEAQLDKSGLPSDRFFAERPEGSVSTLKIQRTQQEDSAVYLCASSTDRVQLDYGYTFGSGTRLTVV.

This chain connects TRBV6-4 to TRBJ2-5, with 11 bases that match TRBD2. Looked up from germline, CDR1 is MRHNA and CDR2 is SNTAGT. The length of the CDR3 is 15 residues. V trimming: 3 bases; J trimming: 5 bases; junction bases outside the gene matches: 5. CDR3 loop: CASSEVAGGQETQYF. In DNA, the CDR3 is TGTGCCAGCAGTGAAGTAGCGGGGGGGCAGGAGACCCAGTACTTC.

The V call is TRBV9, the J call TRBJ2-2; a possible D gene is TRBD1 (7 bases). Germline V gene lookup returns CDR1 SGDLS and CDR2 YYNGEE. Trimming pared 0 bases from V and 2 bases from J, leaving 14 bases between. CDR3 length: 17 amino acids. The CDR3 bases are TGTGCCAGCAGCGTAGTGGAGGGGGCACTTAACACCGGGGAGCTGTTTTTT. This sequence encodes CASSVVEGALNTGELFF.

The chain carries TRBV25-1 and TRBJ1-6; TRBD1 is a possible D gene (6 bases). Germline V gene sequence: CDR1 MGHDK, CDR2 SYGVNS. The CDR3 spans 17 residues. V was cut by 4 bases and J by 8 bases, with 21 bases left in between. CDR3 DNA sequence: TGTGCCAGCAGTGTGGGGAGGGGGGGGCTTATGTATTCACCCCTCCACTTT. Amino acid sequence: CASSVGRGGLMYSPLHF.

This chain uses TRBV4-3 with TRBJ2-7, with TRBD1 matching 11 bases. The CDR3 consists of 16 residues. V lost 0 bases, J lost 3 bases, and 4 bases stayed unmatched. The germline V gene has CDR1 LGHNA and CDR2 YSLEER. CDR3 nucleotides: TGCGCCAGCAGCCAAGAGTCCGGGACAGGGGGCTACGAGCAGTACTTC. Protein product: CASSQESGTGGYEQYF.

This sequence joins TRBV5-4 and TRBJ2-5; D ambiguous. The end of the DNA fits TRBJ2-7 better, so the J call may be wrong. CDR3 length equals 12 residues. Germline V gene data show CDR1 as SGHNT and CDR2 as YYREEE (reference sequence). The CDR3 protein is CASSFSGYEQYF. The CDR3 bases are TGTGCCAGCAGCTTCTCAGGCTACGAGCAGTACTTC.

V usage is TRBV6-5 and J usage is TRBJ2-1; D is possibly TRBD2 (5 bases). V was pared by 6 bases and J by 9 bases, with 9 bases between. This CDR3 comprises 11 residues. The germline V gene encodes CDR1 MNHEY and CDR2 SVGAGI. The CDR3 region is CASRREGEQFF. DNA of the CDR3: TGTGCCAGCAGGCGAGAGGGTGAGCAGTTCTTC.

J is TRBJ2-1 and V is TRBV6-5; D is uncertain. Germline CDR1 MNHEY, CDR2 SVGAGI. CDR3 size: 15 residues. Trimming left V 6 bases short and J 0 bases short, with 12 bases between. The CDR3 loop reads CASSPRPSSYNEQFF. The CDR3 coding sequence is TGTGCCAGCAGCCCCCGCCCGAGCTCCTACAATGAGCAGTTCTTC.

J is TRBJ1-1 and V is TRBV6-6; D not resolved. The CDR3 covers 16 residues. Germline CDR1 and CDR2: MNHNY and SVGAGI (reference sequence). The V end was cut by 10 bases, the J end by 0 bases, with 21 bases between. The CDR3 reads CATTRSDEVLNTEAFF. The CDR3 DNA sequence: TGTGCCACAACTCGATCCGATGAAGTCTTGAACACTGAAGCTTTCTTT.

Notes on this clone: The same CDR3 also results from other DNA sequences found in this sample. V gene TRBV5-1 combines with J gene TRBJ2-1; 9 nucleotides agree with TRBD2. Germline V gene data show CDR1 as SGHRS and CDR2 as YFSETQ. Germline trimming cut 2 bases from V and 6 bases from J; bases unmatched to any gene: 6. CDR3 length: 15 amino acids. CDR3 nucleotide sequence: TGCGCCAGCAGCTTACTGGCGGGGGGGCTCAATGAGCAGTTCTTC. Encoded protein: CASSLLAGGLNEQFF.

V usage is TRBV4-1 and J usage is TRBJ1-3; TRBD1 is a possible D gene (5 bases). Germline CDR1 is MGHRA and CDR2 is YSYEKL. This CDR3 spans 16 amino acids. V lost 0 bases, J lost 0 bases, and 9 bases lay in between. CDR3 bases: TGCGCCAGCAGCCAAGAACAGGTACTCTCTGGAAACACCATATATTTT. Protein: CASSQEQVLSGNTIYF.

As for this clone: One junction end disagrees with the germline gene, perhaps due to a read error. The rearrangement joins TRBV7-7 to TRBJ2-5; 7 bases are shared with TRBD1. The CDR3 sequence is 14 residues long. The germline V gene has CDR1 SSHAT and CDR2 FNYEAQ (reference sequence). The DNA of the CDR3 is TGTGCTAGCAGCCAGGGACAGTACCAAGAGACCCAGTACTTC. It is translated as CASSQGQYQETQYF. Looking up the rest from reference TRBV7-7 and TRBJ2-5 gives the full variable domain: GAGVSQSPRYKVTKRGQDVTLRCDPISSHATLYWYQQALGQGPEFLTYFNYEAQPDKSGLPSDRFSAERPEGSISTLTIQRTEQRDSAMYRCASSQGQYQETQYFGPGTRLLVL.

This clone was seen just once. As DNA, the CDR3 is TGTGCCAGCAGCCCCCTAGGTCCCGGGGAGCTGTTTTTT. Encoded protein: CASSPLGPGELFF. V is TRBV7-9 and J is TRBJ2-2; D remains unclear. Trimming cost V 5 bases and J 6 bases, with 10 bases left between them. CDR1 and CDR2 from the germline V gene are SEHNR and FQNEAQ (reference sequence). The CDR3 has 13 amino acids. Together with reference TRBV7-9 and TRBJ2-2, the CDR3 gives the full variable domain: DTGVSQNPRHKITKRGQNVTFRCDPISEHNRLYWYRQTLGQGPEFLTYFQNEAQLEKSRLLSDRFSAERPKGSFSTLEIQRTEQGDSAMYLCASSPLGPGELFFGEGSRLTVL.

Here the CDR3 DNA reads TGTGCCAGCAGCTTCAAGCGGGGGAACACCGGGGAGCTGTTTTTT. Its protein product is CASSFKRGNTGELFF. This sequence joins TRBV7-2 and TRBJ2-2; 7 positions agree with TRBD2. The ends lost 3 bases at V and 1 base at J; junction bases unmatched: 2. The germline CDR1 and CDR2 sequences are SGHTA and FQGNSA. CDR3 length equals 15 residues. The whole variable domain, remainder taken from reference TRBV7-2 and TRBJ2-2, is GAGVSQSPSNKVTEKGKDVELRCDPISGHTALYWYRQSLGQGLEFLIYFQGNSAPDKSGLPSDRFSAERTGGSVSTLTIQRTQQEDSAVYLCASSFKRGNTGELFFGEGSRLTVL.

The chain has TRBV4-1 and TRBJ2-7; TRBD1 matches 9 bases. This CDR3 contains 16 residues. Trimming took 3 bases from V and 2 from J; bases not matched to a gene: 8. Germline V CDR1 and CDR2: MGHRA, YSYEKL. This CDR3 reads CASSHLDRGFAYEQYF. DNA for the CDR3: TGCGCCAGCAGCCACCTAGACAGGGGGTTCGCCTACGAGCAGTACTTC.

This clone was seen a single time. V gene TRBV19 combines with J gene TRBJ1-6; the match to TRBD1 covers 7 bases. V lost 5 bases to trimming and J lost 1 base; unmatched junction nucleotides: 14. CDR1 and CDR2 from the germline V gene are LNHDA and SQIVND (reference sequence). CDR3 length: 19 amino acids. The CDR3 reads CASSPRIRTGGSYNSPLHF. The CDR3 DNA is TGTGCCAGTAGTCCTCGAATACGGACAGGTGGTTCCTATAATTCACCCCTCCACTTT.

This clone was counted a single time. The chain employs TRBV29-1 and TRBJ2-5; D not certain. The CDR3 consists of 12 residues. The germline V gene encodes CDR1 SQVTM and CDR2 ANQGSEA. V shed 6 bases and J shed 0 bases, with 8 bases lying between them. CDR3 in amino acids: CSVTLNQETQYF. The CDR3 DNA is TGCAGCGTAACATTAAACCAAGAGACCCAGTACTTC.

V usage is TRBV6-5 and J usage is TRBJ1-3; D not certain. The V and J ends lost 6 bases and 2 bases respectively, with 11 bases between them. This CDR3 contains 14 residues. Germline assignment: CDR1 MNHEY and CDR2 SVGAGI. DNA for the CDR3: TGTGCCAGCAGGGCGAGGATGGCTGGAAACACCATATATTTT. Translation gives CASRARMAGNTIYF.

The chain recombines TRBV7-2 with TRBJ2-3; TRBD2 agrees at 16 bases. After removal of 3 bases from V and 6 bases from J, the junction contained 0 bases not matched to a gene. The CDR3 is 15 residues long. Germline V gene data show CDR1 as SGHTA and CDR2 as FQGNSA. The CDR3 is CASSLGLAGGDTQYF. CDR3 sequence (DNA): TGTGCCAGCAGCTTGGGACTAGCGGGGGGGGATACGCAGTATTTT.

The V gene is TRBV4-2, the J gene TRBJ2-5; 11 bases are a match to TRBD2. Germline V gene lookup returns CDR1 LGHNA and CDR2 YNFKEQ. V lost 5 bases, J lost 2 bases, and 4 bases stayed unmatched. The CDR3 extends over 15 amino acids. CDR3 residues: CASSAGLAEQETQYF. CDR3 DNA sequence: TGTGCCAGCAGCGCGGGACTAGCGGAGCAAGAGACCCAGTACTTC.

The gene calls are TRBV5-6 and TRBJ1-5; the D gene is possibly TRBD1 (6 bases). Trimming cost V 2 bases and J 3 bases, with 24 bases left between them. Germline V gene lookup returns CDR1 SGHDT and CDR2 YYEEEE. The CDR3 contains 19 residues. The CDR3 here is CASSFSGTGGLDFNQPQHF. The DNA for the CDR3 is TGTGCCAGCAGCTTTTCAGGGACCGGGGGGCTCGACTTCAATCAGCCCCAGCATTTT. Looking up the rest from reference TRBV5-6 and TRBJ1-5 gives the full variable domain: DAGVTQSPTHLIKTRGQQVTLRCSPKSGHDTVSWYQQALGQGPQFIFQYYEEEERQRGNFPDRFSGHQFPNYSSELNVNALLLGDSALYLCASSFSGTGGLDFNQPQHFGDGTRLSIL.

The V call is TRBV7-2, the J call TRBJ2-1; the match to TRBD2 covers 9 bases. Per the germline V gene, CDR1 is SGHTA and CDR2 is FQGNSA. Losses at the gene ends were 8 bases for V and 2 bases for J; bases not matched to a gene: 7. This CDR3 is built from 15 residues. The DNA for the CDR3 is TGTGCCAGCGGGAGCGGGGGGATGACCTACAATGAGCAGTTCTTC. This codes for CASGSGGMTYNEQFF.

V gene TRBV4-3 combines with J gene TRBJ2-7, with D possibly TRBD1 on 5 matching bases. Germline CDR1 reads LGHNA; CDR2 reads YSLEER. Trimming stripped 1 base from V and 0 bases from J, with 13 bases between. CDR3 size: 16 residues. CDR3 in amino acids: CASSQAPGPPSYEQYF. The DNA for the CDR3 is TGCGCCAGCAGCCAAGCCCCAGGGCCCCCCTCCTACGAGCAGTACTTC.

The chain uses TRBV6-5 and TRBJ1-2, with D perhaps matching TRBD1 (5 bases). Trimming pared 0 bases from V and 7 bases from J, leaving 12 bases between. CDR3 length equals 14 residues. The germline gives CDR1 MNHEY, CDR2 SVGAGI. The CDR3 spells CASSYSSQGSGYTF. DNA for the CDR3: TGTGCCAGCAGTTACTCAAGCCAGGGCAGTGGCTACACCTTC.

The chain combines TRBV7-2 with TRBJ2-7, with 7 bases matching TRBD2. Trimming took 5 bases from V and 5 from J; bases not matched to a gene: 12. CDR3 length: 15 residues. CDR1 is SGHTA and CDR2 is FQGNSA in the germline V gene. CDR3 coding DNA: TGTGCCAGCAGCCAGCGGGGCAGGCCTCCGGACGAGCAGTACTTC. Amino acids: CASSQRGRPPDEQYF.

This chain uses TRBV5-6 with TRBJ2-7; 9 nucleotides line up with TRBD1. The CDR3 has 15 amino acids. After removal of 0 bases from V and 6 bases from J, the junction contained 7 bases not matched to a gene. Germline V gene lookup returns CDR1 SGHDT and CDR2 YYEEEE. CDR3 residues: CASSLGDRVSGEQYF. The CDR3 DNA sequence: TGTGCCAGCAGCTTGGGGGACAGGGTCTCAGGCGAGCAGTACTTC.

This rearrangement joins TRBV28 to TRBJ1-1; 8 nucleotides align to TRBD1. Per germline, CDR1 MDHEN and CDR2 SYDVKM. The CDR3 spans 14 residues. V trimming: 3 bases; J trimming: 6 bases; junction bases outside the gene matches: 6. The CDR3 spells CASSFLQQGAEAFF. CDR3 coding DNA: TGTGCCAGCAGTTTCCTTCAACAGGGGGCTGAAGCTTTCTTT.

The chain is built from TRBV15 and TRBJ2-3, with 10 bases aligning to TRBD1. With 5 bases clipped from V and 2 bases from J, the junction kept 4 bases outside the gene matches. The germline gives CDR1 LNHNV, CDR2 YYDKDF (reference sequence). This CDR3 has 15 amino acids. The CDR3 coding sequence is TGTGCCACCAGCCTAGGGACAGGGGTCACAGATACGCAGTATTTT. Translated, it gives CATSLGTGVTDTQYF. Variable domain in full (rest from reference TRBV15 and TRBJ2-3): DAMVIQNPRYQVTQFGKPVTLSCSQTLNHNVMYWYQQKSSQAPKLLFHYYDKDFNNEADTPDNFQSRRPNTSFCFLDIRSPGLGDTAMYLCATSLGTGVTDTQYFGPGTRLTVL.